This T cell receptor (beta chain) originates from a study of cytomegalovirus exposure and HLA in healthy donors. Overall study context: Of over 300 genotyped donors, 81% clustered with self-reported Caucasian donors. Findings of the study overall: Trimming of TCR beta V- and J-genes showed a link, identified in a later analysis, to a missense DCLRE1C variant. In a later analysis, several top co-occurrence clusters appeared linked to parvovirus B19, influenza, CMV and Epstein-Barr virus.

With 60 Vbeta and 13 Jbeta primers, the PCR was carried out. Original handling: Later reanalysis found 60 million to 90 million unique TCR beta chains, 9 million to 12 million of them shared. Measured with immunoSEQ multiplex PCR; TCRdb has only the in-frame clones, and not every one. V, J and clone size were drawn from that table, and D and trimming were deduced from the DNA. The sample yields 180,000 or so clones, over 65% seen once. This clone was counted a few times. What it binds is not known. This TCR was recovered from a man younger than 30 in good health and CMV-seronegative. Sequences were obtained from PBMCs.

In nucleotides, the CDR3 is TGCGCCAGCAGCTGGGGACTGAGACTAGCCGAGAACACCGGGGAGCTGTTTTTT. This sequence encodes CASSWGLRLAENTGELFF. V usage is TRBV5-1 and J usage is TRBJ2-2, with 7 positions matching TRBD2. CDR1 is SGHRS, CDR2 YFSETQ, per germline. V lost 3 bases and J lost 1; bases outside the gene matches: 12. This CDR3 spans 18 amino acids. The full variable domain, its missing parts supplied by reference TRBV5-1 and TRBJ2-2, is KAGVTQTPRYLIKTRGQQVTLSCSPISGHRSVSWYQQTPGQGLQFLFEYFSETQRNKGNFPGRFSGRQFSNSRSEMNVSTLELGDSALYLCASSWGLRLAENTGELFFGEGSRLTVL.